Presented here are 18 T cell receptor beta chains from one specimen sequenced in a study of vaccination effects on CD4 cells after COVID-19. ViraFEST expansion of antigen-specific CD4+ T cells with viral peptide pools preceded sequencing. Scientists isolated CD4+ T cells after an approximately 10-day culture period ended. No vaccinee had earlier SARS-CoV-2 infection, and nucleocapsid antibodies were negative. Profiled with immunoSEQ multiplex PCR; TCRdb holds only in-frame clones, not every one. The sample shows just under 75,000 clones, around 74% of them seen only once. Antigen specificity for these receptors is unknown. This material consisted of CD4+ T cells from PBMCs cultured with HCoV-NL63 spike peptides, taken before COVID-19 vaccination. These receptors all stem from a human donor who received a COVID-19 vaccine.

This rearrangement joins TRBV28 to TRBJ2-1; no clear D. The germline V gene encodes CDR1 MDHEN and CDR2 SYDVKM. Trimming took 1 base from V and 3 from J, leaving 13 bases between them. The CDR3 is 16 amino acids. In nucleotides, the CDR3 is TGTGCCAGCAGTTTATTCTGGCTAGAGGTCTACAATGAGCAGTTCTTC. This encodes CASSLFWLEVYNEQFF.

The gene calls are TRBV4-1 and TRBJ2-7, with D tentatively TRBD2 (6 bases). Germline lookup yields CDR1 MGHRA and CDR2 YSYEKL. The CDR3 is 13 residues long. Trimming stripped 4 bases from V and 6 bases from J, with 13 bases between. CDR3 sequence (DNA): TGCGCCAGCAGCCTAACGAGGAGGGGCGAGCAGTACGTC. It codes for CASSLTRRGEQYV.

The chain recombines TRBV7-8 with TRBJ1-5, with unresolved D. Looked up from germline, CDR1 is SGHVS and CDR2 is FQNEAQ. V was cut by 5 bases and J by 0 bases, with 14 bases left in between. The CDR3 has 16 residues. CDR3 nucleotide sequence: TGTGCCAGCAGCCCGGAGACAATTTATAGCAATCAGCCCCAGCATTTT. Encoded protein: CASSPETIYSNQPQHF.

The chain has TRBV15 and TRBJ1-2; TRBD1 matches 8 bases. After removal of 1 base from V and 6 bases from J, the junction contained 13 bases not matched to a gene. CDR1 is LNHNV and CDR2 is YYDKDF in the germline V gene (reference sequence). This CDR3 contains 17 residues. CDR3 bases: TGTGCCACCAGCAGAGCGGATGTGACAGGGGATTTGGATGGCTACACCTTC. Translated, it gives CATSRADVTGDLDGYTF.

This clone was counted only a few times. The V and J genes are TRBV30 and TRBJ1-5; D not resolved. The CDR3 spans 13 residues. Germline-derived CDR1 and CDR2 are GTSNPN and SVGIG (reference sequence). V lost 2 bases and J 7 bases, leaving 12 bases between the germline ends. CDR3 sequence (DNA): TGTGCCTGGAGTCATTATTCCGGGCAGCCCCAGCATTTT. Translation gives CAWSHYSGQPQHF. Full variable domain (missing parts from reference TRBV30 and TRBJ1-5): SQTIHQWPATLVQPVGSPLSLECTVEGTSNPNLYWYRQAAGRGLQLLFYSVGIGQISSEVPQNLSASRPQDRQFILSSKKLLLSDSGFYLCAWSHYSGQPQHFGDGTRLSIL.

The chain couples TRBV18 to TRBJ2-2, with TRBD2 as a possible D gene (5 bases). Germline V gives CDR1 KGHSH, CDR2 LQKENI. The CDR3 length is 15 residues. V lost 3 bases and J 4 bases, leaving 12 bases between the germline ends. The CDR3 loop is CASSPSADLTGELFF. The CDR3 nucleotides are TGTGCCAGCTCACCCTCAGCGGACCTCACCGGGGAGCTGTTTTTT.

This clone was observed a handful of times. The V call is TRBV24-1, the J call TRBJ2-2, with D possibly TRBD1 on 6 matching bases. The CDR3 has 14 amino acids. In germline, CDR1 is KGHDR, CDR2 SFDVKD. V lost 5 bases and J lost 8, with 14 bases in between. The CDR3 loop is CATSAQGWIGELFF. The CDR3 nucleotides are TGTGCCACCAGTGCGCAGGGGTGGATAGGGGAGCTGTTTTTT.

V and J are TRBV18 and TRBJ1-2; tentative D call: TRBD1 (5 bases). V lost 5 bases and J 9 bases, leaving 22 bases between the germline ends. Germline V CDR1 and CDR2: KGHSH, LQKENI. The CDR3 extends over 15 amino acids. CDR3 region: CASSALMDKVVSYTF. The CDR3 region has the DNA TGTGCCAGCTCAGCCCTAATGGACAAGGTGGTTAGCTACACCTTC. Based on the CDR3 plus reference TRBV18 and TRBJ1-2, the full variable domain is NAGVMQNPRHLVRRRGQEARLRCSPMKGHSHVYWYRQLPEEGLKFMVYLQKENIIDESGMPKERFSAEFPKEGPSILRIQQVVRGDSAAYFCASSALMDKVVSYTFGSGTRLTVV.

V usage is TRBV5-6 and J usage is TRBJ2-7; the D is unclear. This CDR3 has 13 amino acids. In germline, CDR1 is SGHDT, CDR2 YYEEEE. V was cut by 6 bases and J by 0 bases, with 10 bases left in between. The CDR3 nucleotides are TGTGCCAGCACCTCGCCACGCTCCTACGAGCAGTACGTC. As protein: CASTSPRSYEQYV.

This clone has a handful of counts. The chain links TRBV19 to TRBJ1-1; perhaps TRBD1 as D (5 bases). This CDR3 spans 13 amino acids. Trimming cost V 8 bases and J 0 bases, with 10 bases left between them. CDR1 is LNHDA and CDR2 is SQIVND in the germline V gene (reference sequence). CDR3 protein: CASARQLNTEAFF. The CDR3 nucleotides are TGTGCCAGTGCCAGACAGTTGAACACTGAAGCTTTCTTT. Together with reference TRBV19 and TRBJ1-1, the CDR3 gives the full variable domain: DGGITQSPKYLFRKEGQNVTLSCEQNLNHDAMYWYRQDPGQGLRLIYYSQIVNDFQKGDIAEGYSVSREKKESFPLTVTSAQKNPTAFYLCASARQLNTEAFFGQGTRLTVV.

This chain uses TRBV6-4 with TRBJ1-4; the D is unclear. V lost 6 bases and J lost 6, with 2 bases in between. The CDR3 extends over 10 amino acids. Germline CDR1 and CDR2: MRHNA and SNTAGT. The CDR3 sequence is CASRDEKLFF. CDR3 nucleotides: TGTGCCAGCAGGGATGAAAAACTGTTTTTT.

The CDR3 spells CASRGPLTDTQYF. CDR3 coding DNA: TGTGCCAGCAGGGGTCCCCTCACAGATACGCAGTATTTT. The chain combines TRBV7-3 with TRBJ2-3; no clear D gene. CDR1 and CDR2 (germline): SGHTA, FQGTGA. V lost 6 bases and J lost 2, with 9 bases in between. The CDR3 extends over 13 amino acids.

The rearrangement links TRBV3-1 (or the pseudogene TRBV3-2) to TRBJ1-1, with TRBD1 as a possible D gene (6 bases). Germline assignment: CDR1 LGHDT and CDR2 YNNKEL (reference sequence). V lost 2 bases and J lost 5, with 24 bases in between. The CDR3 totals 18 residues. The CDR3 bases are TGTGCCAGCAGCCAATACTCCCGTGGGAGGGTAGGGGGAACTGAAGCTTTCTTT. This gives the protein CASSQYSRGRVGGTEAFF.

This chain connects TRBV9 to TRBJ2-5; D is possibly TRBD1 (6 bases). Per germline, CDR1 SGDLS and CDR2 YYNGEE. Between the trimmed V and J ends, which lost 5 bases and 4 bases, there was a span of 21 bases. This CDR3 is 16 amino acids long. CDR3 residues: CASSRGTSGQGETQYF. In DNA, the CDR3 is TGTGCCAGCAGTAGGGGGACATCCGGGCAGGGAGAGACCCAGTACTTC.

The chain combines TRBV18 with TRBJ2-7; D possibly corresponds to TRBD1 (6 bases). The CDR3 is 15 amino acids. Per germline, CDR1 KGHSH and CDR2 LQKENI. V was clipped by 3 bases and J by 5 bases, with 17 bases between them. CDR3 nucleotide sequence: TGTGCCAGCTCACCTACTACCGGGCAGGGGAACGAGCAGTACGTC. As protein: CASSPTTGQGNEQYV.

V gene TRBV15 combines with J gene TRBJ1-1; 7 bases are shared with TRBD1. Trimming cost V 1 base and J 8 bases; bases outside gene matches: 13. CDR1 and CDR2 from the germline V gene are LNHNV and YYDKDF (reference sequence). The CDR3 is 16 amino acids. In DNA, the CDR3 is TGTGCCACCAGCAGAGTGGACCTGACAGGGAATGCGGAAGCTTTCTTT. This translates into CATSRVDLTGNAEAFF.

Written as DNA, the CDR3 is TGTGCCACCAGGGCAGGTCACGTCGCTGAATTCGGATTCCCTGAAGCTTTCTTT. As protein: CATRAGHVAEFGFPEAFF. The rearrangement joins TRBV15 to TRBJ1-1; D not certain. Deletions cut 6 bases from V and 6 bases from J, with 29 bases between. From germline, CDR1 is LNHNV and CDR2 YYDKDF (reference sequence). The CDR3 consists of 18 residues.

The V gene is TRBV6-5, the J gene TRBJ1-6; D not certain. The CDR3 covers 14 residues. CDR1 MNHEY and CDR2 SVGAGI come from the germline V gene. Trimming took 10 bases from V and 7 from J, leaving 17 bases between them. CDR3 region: CATGQTPANSPLHF. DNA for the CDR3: TGTGCCACCGGCCAGACGCCCGCGAATTCACCCCTCCACTTT.